This T cell receptor beta chain derives from a study of blood T cells in healthy people across ages. About the research overall: When template switching was applied, about one barcoded beta molecule was captured per two T cells. Study outcomes and limitations: Across the age range, TCR beta diversity per million T cells fell in a roughly linear way. Long-lived donors carried more naive CD4+ cells and greater diversity than aged donors.

This CDR3 region has 12 residues. The germline gives CDR1 DFQATT, CDR2 SNEGSKA (reference sequence). Trimming pared 2 bases from V and 5 bases from J, leaving 10 bases between. Collection of roughly 10 milliliters of peripheral blood was performed for each donor. Comment on this clonotype: What it recognizes is unknown.

A J-beta primer mix and a sample-barcoded 5' primer were used in a second PCR of about 6 to 12 cycles. TCRdb itself ran the 5' RACE reads through MiXCR, one entry per CDR3 protein. The sample lists about 640,000 distinct CDR3 sequences, approximately 30% seen once, with 15% to 17% in the top ten. The V and J genes are TRBV20-1 and TRBJ2-7, with D tentatively TRBD1 (5 bases). The source is a woman older than 75 in good health. The source material was blood. CDR3 sequence (DNA): TGCAGTGCTAGACAGGGTGGCGACGAGCAGTACTTC. Translating gives CSARQGGDEQYF.